One sample yielded the 29 T cell receptor beta chains listed below, sequenced in a study of cytomegalovirus exposure and HLA in healthy donors. The PCR employed 60 Vbeta primers together with 13 Jbeta primers. The method was immunoSEQ multiplex PCR; TCRdb's version includes in-frame clones alone and lacks a portion of them. The sample holds about 98,000 clones, roughly 70% seen once. Specimen: PBMCs. Receptors were obtained from a man aged 45-60 years in good health and CMV-seronegative.

The chain has TRBV5-4 and TRBJ2-1; D perhaps matches TRBD2 (6 bases). This CDR3 has 15 residues. Trimming left V 4 bases short and J 0 bases short, with 11 bases between. Per the germline V gene, CDR1 is SGHNT and CDR2 is YYREEE (reference sequence). This CDR3 reads CASSQGLPSYNEQFF. The CDR3 bases are TGTGCCAGCAGCCAGGGACTTCCCTCCTACAATGAGCAGTTCTTC.

The chain recombines TRBV10-3 with TRBJ2-7, with D perhaps matching TRBD1 (5 bases). CDR3 length: 14 residues. Trimming took 0 bases from V and 7 from J, leaving 13 bases between them. Germline-derived CDR1 and CDR2 are ENHRY and SYGVKD. The chain's CDR3 is CAISESRQNLEQYF. CDR3 in DNA: TGTGCCATCAGTGAGTCGAGACAGAATCTTGAGCAGTACTTC.

CDR3 residues: CASSPTSLGEKLFF. The CDR3 DNA is TGTGCCAGCAGCCCGACTAGCTTAGGCGAAAAACTGTTTTTT. This rearrangement joins TRBV28 to TRBJ1-4; D gene ambiguous. Germline assignment: CDR1 MDHEN and CDR2 SYDVKM. The germline V and J ends were trimmed by 6 bases and 8 bases, with 16 bases remaining between them. The CDR3 has 14 amino acids.

This chain joins TRBV4-1 and TRBJ1-6; the match to TRBD1 covers 7 bases. The CDR3 spans 15 residues. V was clipped by 4 bases and J by 7 bases; unmatched bases: 7. Germline V CDR1 and CDR2: MGHRA, YSYEKL. The CDR3 is CASSPQTGCNSPLHF. CDR3 sequence (DNA): TGCGCCAGCAGCCCACAGACAGGGTGCAATTCACCCCTCCACTTT.

The chain recombines TRBV19 with TRBJ1-6, with 10 positions matching TRBD1. Germline values: CDR1 LNHDA, CDR2 SQIVND (reference sequence). J lost 7 bases, V lost 5 bases, and 2 bases had no gene match. The CDR3 length is 14 residues. CDR3 coding DNA: TGTGCCAGTAGTGAGACAGGGGGCAATTCACCCCTCCACTTT. Its translation is CASSETGGNSPLHF.

There are a few counts of this clone. This sequence joins TRBV21-1 and TRBJ2-1; the D call of TRBD2 is as the table states it, not checked on the DNA. TRBV21-1 is termed a pseudogene. This CDR3 is 21 amino acids long. CDR3 sequence reads: CASSKVSTSGAVKPSYNEQFF. The CDR3 nucleotides are TGTGCCAGCAGCAAAGTTTCGACTAGCGGGGCCGTCAAGCCCTCCTACAATGAGCAGTTCTTC.

This clone showed up just a few times. The chain is built from TRBV19 and TRBJ2-5, with 8 bases matching TRBD2. CDR1 and CDR2 (germline): LNHDA, SQIVND (reference sequence). J gave up 1 base and V 6 bases, and 1 base lay outside the gene matches. There are 13 residues in the CDR3. This CDR3 reads CASRTSGQETQYF. The CDR3, as DNA: TGTGCCAGTAGAACTAGCGGCCAAGAGACCCAGTACTTC. The variable domain in full, completed from reference TRBV19 and TRBJ2-5, reads DGGITQSPKYLFRKEGQNVTLSCEQNLNHDAMYWYRQDPGQGLRLIYYSQIVNDFQKGDIAEGYSVSREKKESFPLTVTSAQKNPTAFYLCASRTSGQETQYFGPGTRLLVL.

This chain uses TRBV7-2 with TRBJ1-1, with a possible D match to TRBD1 (6 bases). V was clipped by 5 bases and J by 7 bases, with 20 bases between them. The CDR3 length is 15 residues. Germline CDR1 reads SGHTA; CDR2 reads FQGNSA. CDR3 sequence (DNA): TGTGCCAGCAGCCGAGATAGGGGGTCTAGCGGTGAAGCTTTCTTT. Translation gives CASSRDRGSSGEAFF.

The chain has TRBV9 and TRBJ1-6; D ambiguous. The germline V and J ends were trimmed by 5 bases and 0 bases, with 9 bases remaining between them. Germline CDR1 SGDLS, CDR2 YYNGEE. The CDR3 is made up of 15 amino acids. The DNA of the CDR3 is TGTGCCAGCAGTGACTTGAGCTCCTATAATTCACCCCTCCACTTT. It encodes CASSDLSSYNSPLHF.

The chain couples TRBV5-6 to TRBJ2-6; D possibly corresponds to TRBD1 (5 bases). The V end was cut by 0 bases, the J end by 2 bases, with 6 bases between. The CDR3 is 15 amino acids. Germline values: CDR1 SGHDT, CDR2 YYEEEE. CDR3 nucleotide sequence: TGTGCCAGCAGCTTGGCAGGGACTGGGGCCAACGTCCTGACTTTC. Translation: CASSLAGTGANVLTF. Together with reference TRBV5-6 and TRBJ2-6, the CDR3 gives the full variable domain: DAGVTQSPTHLIKTRGQQVTLRCSPKSGHDTVSWYQQALGQGPQFIFQYYEEEERQRGNFPDRFSGHQFPNYSSELNVNALLLGDSALYLCASSLAGTGANVLTFGAGSRLTVL.

The chain recombines TRBV5-6 with TRBJ2-3; D not certain. The V end lost 2 bases, the J end lost 4 bases, and 5 bases lay between the germline ends. This CDR3 comprises 12 residues. CDR1 SGHDT and CDR2 YYEEEE come from the germline V gene. CDR3 DNA: TGTGCCAGCAGCTTCAGTCCAGATACGCAGTATTTT. This sequence encodes CASSFSPDTQYF. Supplemented by reference TRBV5-6 and TRBJ2-3, the full variable domain reads DAGVTQSPTHLIKTRGQQVTLRCSPKSGHDTVSWYQQALGQGPQFIFQYYEEEERQRGNFPDRFSGHQFPNYSSELNVNALLLGDSALYLCASSFSPDTQYFGPGTRLTVL.

The rearrangement links TRBV5-1 to TRBJ2-1; 9 bases are a match to TRBD1. The CDR3 has 15 residues. Losses at the gene ends were 4 bases for V and 4 bases for J; bases not matched to a gene: 6. From germline, CDR1 is SGHRS and CDR2 YFSETQ. The CDR3 region has the DNA TGCGCCAGCAGCACCACCGGGACAGGGTACAATGAGCAGTTCTTC. Residues: CASSTTGTGYNEQFF.

The chain joins TRBV6-5 to TRBJ1-2, with 10 bases aligning to TRBD1. The germline gives CDR1 MNHEY, CDR2 SVGAGI. The CDR3 runs 14 residues. V was clipped by 7 bases and J by 8 bases; unmatched bases: 10. The CDR3 DNA follows: TGTGCCAGCACCTCGCTGGACAGGGGGATCGGCTACACCTTC. Translating gives CASTSLDRGIGYTF.

CDR3 in amino acids: CASSMSHQPQHF. The CDR3 region has the DNA TGTGCCAGTAGTATGAGTCATCAGCCCCAGCATTTT. The chain is built from TRBV19 and TRBJ1-5; the D is unclear. V lost 3 bases and J lost 5, with 5 bases in between. The CDR3 length is 12 residues. The germline V gene encodes CDR1 LNHDA and CDR2 SQIVND (reference sequence).

The genes are TRBV5-4 and TRBJ2-7; 9 bases match TRBD1. Germline V CDR1 and CDR2: SGHNT, YYREEE (reference sequence). V dropped 4 bases and J dropped 4; count of bases not matched to a gene: 6. This CDR3 spans 14 amino acids. CDR3 loop: CASSGPGQGYEQYF. The CDR3 DNA reads as TGTGCCAGCAGCGGACCGGGACAGGGTTACGAGCAGTACTTC.

This chain connects TRBV6-1 to TRBJ2-5; 9 bases are shared with TRBD1. The J call is in doubt because the DNA end fits TRBJ2-7 better. CDR3 length equals 13 residues. CDR1 is MNHNS and CDR2 is SASEGT in the germline V gene. CDR3 nucleotide sequence: TGTGCCAGCACCCCGGGACAGGGATACGAGCAGTACTTC. It encodes CASTPGQGYEQYF.

The V and J genes are TRBV19 and TRBJ2-2, with 8 bases lining up with TRBD2. CDR1 is LNHDA and CDR2 is SQIVND in the germline V gene (reference sequence). The CDR3 sequence is 13 residues long. Trimming cost V 7 bases and J 6 bases; bases outside gene matches: 4. The CDR3 DNA sequence: TGTGCCAGTACCCGGGGGGGCGCCGGGGAGCTGTTTTTT. Amino acid sequence: CASTRGGAGELFF.

The chain employs TRBV10-3 and TRBJ2-5, with 8 bases matching TRBD2. Looked up from germline, CDR1 is ENHRY and CDR2 is SYGVKD. This CDR3 region has 16 residues. With 2 bases clipped from V and 1 base from J, the junction kept 6 bases outside the gene matches. This CDR3 reads CAISEGGSGVQETQYF. The CDR3 bases are TGTGCCATCAGTGAGGGGGGTAGCGGGGTCCAAGAGACCCAGTACTTC.

V gene TRBV28 combines with J gene TRBJ2-5; 12 bases line up with TRBD1. The germline gives CDR1 MDHEN, CDR2 SYDVKM. The junction had 7 bases not matched to a gene; V was cut back by 6 bases and J by 5 bases. This CDR3 region has 15 residues. CDR3 region: CASSQGTGGGETQYF. DNA of the CDR3: TGTGCCAGCAGCCAAGGGACAGGGGGCGGGGAGACCCAGTACTTC.

This clone was recorded only once. The V and J genes are TRBV7-9 and TRBJ2-1; tentatively, D is TRBD1 (5 bases). The CDR3 extends over 13 amino acids. Germline CDR1 SEHNR, CDR2 FQNEAQ (reference sequence). Trimming left V 1 base short and J 6 bases short, with 7 bases between. CDR3 coding DNA: TGTGCCAGCAGCTTAGGGACACTCAATGAGCAGTTCTTC. It codes for CASSLGTLNEQFF.

Concerning this clone itself: The junction and the germline gene differ at one end; a read error may be behind it. CDR3 amino acids: CASSPAGTSNTGELFF. CDR3 sequence (DNA): TGTGCTAGCAGCCCAGCGGGGACATCGAACACCGGGGAGCTGTTTTTT. This chain uses TRBV7-7 with TRBJ2-2; weak D call: TRBD2 (7 bases). The CDR3 has 16 amino acids. Germline-derived CDR1 and CDR2 are SSHAT and FNYEAQ (reference sequence).

The rearrangement joins TRBV28 to TRBJ1-1; 7 bases agree with TRBD1. The CDR3 consists of 15 residues. V shed 1 base and J 0 bases; nucleotides not matched to a gene: 2. CDR1 is MDHEN, CDR2 SYDVKM, per germline. This chain's CDR3 is CASSLLGQMNTEAFF. The CDR3 DNA reads TGTGCCAGCAGTTTATTGGGACAGATGAACACTGAAGCTTTCTTT.

The J gene is TRBJ1-5, the V gene TRBV27, with TRBD1 matching 8 bases. V was clipped by 5 bases and J by 1 base; unmatched bases: 7. CDR1 and CDR2 (germline): MNHEY, SMNVEV (reference sequence). This CDR3 has 16 amino acids. CDR3 sequence: CASSPGQALSNQPQHF. In DNA form, the CDR3 reads TGTGCCAGCAGTCCGGGACAGGCCCTGAGCAATCAGCCCCAGCATTTT.

This clone was seen only a few times. The chain recombines TRBV2 with TRBJ1-1; no clear D. Germline loops: CDR1 SNHLY, CDR2 FYNNEI. CDR3 length equals 13 residues. The germline V and J ends were trimmed by 9 bases and 2 bases, with 13 bases remaining between them. In DNA form, the CDR3 reads TGTGCCAGTTCCTTGGGGAGTAACACTGAAGCTTTCTTT. It yields the protein CASSLGSNTEAFF.

This clone was observed a few times. The chain recombines TRBV28 with TRBJ1-5, with TRBD1 matching 10 bases. The CDR3 runs to 14 residues. The germline V gene encodes CDR1 MDHEN and CDR2 SYDVKM. The ends lost 7 bases at V and 7 bases at J; junction bases unmatched: 7. CDR3 bases: TGTGCCAGCAAACCGGGACAGGGGCCACAGCCCCAGCATTTT. Translation gives CASKPGQGPQPQHF. Full variable domain (outside the CDR3, taken from reference TRBV28 and TRBJ1-5): DVKVTQSSRYLVKRTGEKVFLECVQDMDHENMFWYRQDPGLGLRLIYFSYDVKMKEKGDIPEGYSVSREKKERFSLILESASTNQTSMYLCASKPGQGPQPQHFGDGTRLSIL.

The chain joins TRBV7-8 to TRBJ2-7; 7 bases match TRBD2. The CDR3 is 13 amino acids. CDR1 and CDR2 from the germline V gene are SGHVS and FQNEAQ. The V and J ends lost 7 bases and 2 bases, in that order; junction bases with no gene match: 5. The CDR3 region is CASTERGTYEQYF. For the CDR3, the DNA is TGTGCCAGCACAGAGCGGGGAACCTACGAGCAGTACTTC.

The J gene is TRBJ2-2, the V gene TRBV6-5; a weak D match, TRBD2 (6 bases). This CDR3 is built from 14 residues. CDR1 is MNHEY, CDR2 SVGAGI, per germline. Trimming pared 10 bases from V and 5 bases from J, leaving 17 bases between. The DNA for the CDR3 is TGTGCCACCGGGGTGCGGGATGGAACCGGGGAGCTGTTTTTT. Translation gives CATGVRDGTGELFF.

The chain carries TRBV4-1 and TRBJ2-7, with 9 bases fitting TRBD1. The CDR3 extends over 14 amino acids. Germline CDR1 is MGHRA and CDR2 is YSYEKL. V was pared by 5 bases and J by 2 bases, with 4 bases of the junction left unmatched. CDR3 DNA sequence: TGCGCCAGCAGCAAGGGACAGGGTGCCTACGAGCAGTACTTC. This gives the protein CASSKGQGAYEQYF.

The genes are TRBV9 and TRBJ1-5, with D possibly TRBD1 on 5 matching bases. With 0 bases removed from V and 10 bases from J, the gap between germline ends came to 14 bases. CDR3 size: 14 residues. Germline V CDR1 and CDR2: SGDLS, YYNGEE. The CDR3 sequence is CASSVGGELQPQHF. In DNA form, the CDR3 reads TGTGCCAGCAGCGTAGGGGGGGAATTACAACCCCAGCATTTT.